These 12 T cell receptor beta chains came from one sample sequenced in a study of shared clonotypes between healthy human individuals. Using immunoSEQ multiplex PCR, the repertoire was profiled, and TCRdb retains in-frame clones only, with some absent. In the table there are about 2.3 million clones, just over 90% of which are singletons. Sequenced input: naive CD4+ T cells from PBMCs. Subset denoted: CD45RA+ positively selected. These receptors all come from a man aged 18 to 30 in good health. Some clones in this sample may be carry-over from other donors' samples.

This clone was found once. The chain is built from TRBV5-5 and TRBJ1-3; D remains ambiguous. The germline V gene has CDR1 SGHKS and CDR2 YYEKEE (reference sequence). This CDR3 contains 15 residues. V lost 0 bases and J lost 0, with 7 bases in between. CDR3 in amino acids: CASSLVGISGNTIYF. DNA for the CDR3: TGTGCCAGCAGCTTGGTGGGGATCTCTGGAAACACCATATATTTT.

This rearrangement joins TRBV29-1 to TRBJ2-7, with D possibly being TRBD1 (5 bases). Germline V gene lookup returns CDR1 SQVTM and CDR2 ANQGSEA. CDR3 length: 15 amino acids. The V gene lost 4 bases and the J gene lost 0 bases, with 16 bases spanning the gap. Written as DNA, the CDR3 is TGCAGCGTTGCCGCCGGGCAGGGTAGCTCCTACGAGCAGTACTTC. The encoded protein is CSVAAGQGSSYEQYF.

The genes are TRBV5-6 and TRBJ2-5, with D perhaps matching TRBD1 (5 bases). V was pared by 0 bases and J by 5 bases, with 14 bases between. CDR3 size: 15 residues. CDR1 SGHDT and CDR2 YYEEEE come from the germline V gene. The CDR3 DNA sequence: TGTGCCAGCAGCTTGGTCCAGGGCGGCATGGAGACCCAGTACTTC. Its translation is CASSLVQGGMETQYF.

This clone was seen a few times. J is TRBJ1-5 and V is TRBV6-1; D might be TRBD1 (5 bases). The V gene's germline CDR1 is MNHNS and CDR2 SASEGT. With 1 base removed from V and 0 bases from J, the gap between germline ends came to 10 bases. CDR3 size: 16 residues. The CDR3: CASSEGGGYSNQPQHF. Here the CDR3 DNA reads TGTGCCAGCAGTGAAGGCGGGGGGTATAGCAATCAGCCCCAGCATTTT.

This clone showed up just a few times. The rearrangement joins TRBV30 to TRBJ1-1, with D tentatively TRBD1 (6 bases). V shed 2 bases and J shed 4 bases, with 11 bases lying between them. The CDR3 covers 13 residues. CDR1 GTSNPN and CDR2 SVGIG come from the germline V gene (reference sequence). CDR3 sequence reads: CAWSKDRGTEAFF. Here the CDR3 DNA reads TGTGCCTGGAGTAAGGACAGAGGCACTGAAGCTTTCTTT. Full variable domain (missing parts from reference TRBV30 and TRBJ1-1): SQTIHQWPATLVQPVGSPLSLECTVEGTSNPNLYWYRQAAGRGLQLLFYSVGIGQISSEVPQNLSASRPQDRQFILSSKKLLLSDSGFYLCAWSKDRGTEAFFGQGTRLTVV.

V usage is TRBV5-6 and J usage is TRBJ2-5; no firm D call. Germline loops: CDR1 SGHDT, CDR2 YYEEEE. There are 16 residues in the CDR3. Trimming pared 2 bases from V and 1 base from J, leaving 15 bases between. The CDR3 here is CASSFSEDDVQETQYF. The CDR3 DNA reads as TGTGCCAGCAGCTTTTCTGAGGATGACGTCCAAGAGACCCAGTACTTC.

The chain combines TRBV14 with TRBJ2-1; the match to TRBD2 covers 12 bases. CDR1 is SGHDN and CDR2 is FVKESK in the germline V gene. V shed 2 bases, J shed 6 bases, and the junction held 5 bases outside the gene matches. The CDR3 runs to 16 residues. Written as DNA, the CDR3 is TGTGCCAGCAGCCAACTAGGACTAGCGGGGAGCAATGAGCAGTTCTTC. This sequence encodes CASSQLGLAGSNEQFF. Full variable domain (remainder filled in from reference TRBV14 and TRBJ2-1): EAGVTQFPSHSVIEKGQTVTLRCDPISGHDNLYWYRRVMGKEIKFLLHFVKESKQDESGMPNNRFLAERTGGTYSTLKVQPAELEDSGVYFCASSQLGLAGSNEQFFGPGTRLTVL.

J is TRBJ2-7 and V is TRBV6-5, with TRBD1 as a possible D gene (6 bases). V lost 7 bases and J lost 0, with 13 bases in between. Germline loops: CDR1 MNHEY, CDR2 SVGAGI. The CDR3 runs to 14 residues. The CDR3 DNA reads TGTGCCAGCACTAGACAGGATAGCTCCTACGAGCAGTACTTC. Translating gives CASTRQDSSYEQYF.

V usage is TRBV10-3 and J usage is TRBJ2-1; weak D call: TRBD1 (5 bases). Germline lookup yields CDR1 ENHRY and CDR2 SYGVKD. The CDR3 spans 10 residues. Deletions cut 8 bases from V and 6 bases from J, with 5 bases between. Here the CDR3 DNA reads TGTGCCATCGGGGCCAATGAGCAGTTCTTC. This codes for CAIGANEQFF.

This rearrangement joins TRBV2 to TRBJ2-2, with 7 bases matching TRBD1. V was pared by 5 bases and J by 7 bases, with 7 bases of the junction left unmatched. The CDR3 is 14 residues long. Germline assignment: CDR1 SNHLY and CDR2 FYNNEI. CDR3 sequence (DNA): TGTGCCAGCAGTCTCGACAGGGCCGGCGGGGAGCTGTTTTTT. It is translated as CASSLDRAGGELFF. The variable domain in full, completed from reference TRBV2 and TRBJ2-2, reads EPEVTQTPSHQVTQMGQEVILRCVPISNHLYFYWYRQILGQKVEFLVSFYNNEISEKSEIFDDQFSVERPDGSNFTLKIRSTKLEDSAMYFCASSLDRAGGELFFGEGSRLTVL.

This clone was seen just once. This chain uses TRBV7-3 with TRBJ2-1; 9 bases are a match to TRBD1. The germline gives CDR1 SGHTA, CDR2 FQGTGA. V lost 5 bases to trimming and J lost 8 bases; unmatched junction nucleotides: 13. This CDR3 spans 16 amino acids. The CDR3 spells CASSLVGTGNLDEQFF. In nucleotides, the CDR3 is TGTGCCAGCAGCCTAGTGGGGACAGGGAATTTGGATGAGCAGTTCTTC.

The V gene is TRBV29-1, the J gene TRBJ1-1; D is unclear. CDR3 size: 12 residues. The germline gives CDR1 SQVTM, CDR2 ANQGSEA. The V gene lost 1 base and the J gene lost 6 bases, with 9 bases spanning the gap. The CDR3 region is CSVEVNLPEAFF. Here the CDR3 DNA reads TGCAGCGTTGAAGTTAACCTGCCTGAAGCTTTCTTT.